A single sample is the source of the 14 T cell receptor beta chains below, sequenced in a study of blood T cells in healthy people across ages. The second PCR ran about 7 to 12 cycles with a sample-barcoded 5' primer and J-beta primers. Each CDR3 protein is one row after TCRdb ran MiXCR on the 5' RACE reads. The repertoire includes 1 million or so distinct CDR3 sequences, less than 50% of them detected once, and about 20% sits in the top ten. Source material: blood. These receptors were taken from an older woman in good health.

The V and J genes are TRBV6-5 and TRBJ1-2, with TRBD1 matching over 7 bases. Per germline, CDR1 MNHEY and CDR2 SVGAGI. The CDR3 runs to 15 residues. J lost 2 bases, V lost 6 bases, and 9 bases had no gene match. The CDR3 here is CASSRPGQMNYGYTF. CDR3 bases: TGTGCCAGCAGCAGACCGGGACAGATGAACTATGGCTACACCTTC.

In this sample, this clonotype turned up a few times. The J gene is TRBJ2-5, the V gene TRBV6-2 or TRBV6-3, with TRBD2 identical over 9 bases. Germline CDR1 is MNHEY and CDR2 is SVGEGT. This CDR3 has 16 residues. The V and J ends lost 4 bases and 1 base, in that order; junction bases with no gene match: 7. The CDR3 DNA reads TGTGCCAGCAGTTGGGAATTGACTAGCGGCCAAGAGACCCAGTACTTC. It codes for CASSWELTSGQETQYF.

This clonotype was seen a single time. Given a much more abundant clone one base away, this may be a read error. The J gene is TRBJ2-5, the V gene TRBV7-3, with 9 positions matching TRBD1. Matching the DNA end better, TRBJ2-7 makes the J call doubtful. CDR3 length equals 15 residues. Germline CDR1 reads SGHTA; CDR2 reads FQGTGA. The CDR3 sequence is CASSLGGDREDEQYF. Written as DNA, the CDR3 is TGTGCCAGCAGCTTGGGCGGGGACAGGGAAGACGAGCAGTACTTC.

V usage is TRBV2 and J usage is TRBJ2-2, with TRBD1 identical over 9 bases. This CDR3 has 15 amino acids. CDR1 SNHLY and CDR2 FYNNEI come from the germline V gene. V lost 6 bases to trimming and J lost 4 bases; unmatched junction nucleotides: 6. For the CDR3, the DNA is TGTGCCAGCAGGGGGGGACAGGGAATCACCGGGGAGCTGTTTTTT. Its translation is CASRGGQGITGELFF.

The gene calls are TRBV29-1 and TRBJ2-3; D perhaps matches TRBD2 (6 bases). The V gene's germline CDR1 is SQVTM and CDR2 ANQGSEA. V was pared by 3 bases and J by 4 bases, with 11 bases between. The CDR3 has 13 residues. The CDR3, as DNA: TGCAGCGTTGAGGGAGGTGTCCCAGATACGCAGTATTTT. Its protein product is CSVEGGVPDTQYF.

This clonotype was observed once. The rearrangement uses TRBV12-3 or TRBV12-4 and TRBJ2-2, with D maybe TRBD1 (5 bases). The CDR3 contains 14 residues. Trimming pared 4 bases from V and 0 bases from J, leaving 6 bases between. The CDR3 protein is CASSSGSNTGELFF. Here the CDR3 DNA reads TGTGCCAGCAGTTCAGGGTCGAACACCGGGGAGCTGTTTTTT.

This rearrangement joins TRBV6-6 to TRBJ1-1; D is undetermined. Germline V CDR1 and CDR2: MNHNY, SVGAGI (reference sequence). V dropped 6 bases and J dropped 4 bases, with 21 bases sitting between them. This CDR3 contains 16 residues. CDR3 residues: CASSFFGGSGSTEAFF. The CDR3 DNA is TGTGCCAGCAGCTTTTTTGGAGGATCTGGGAGCACTGAAGCTTTCTTT.

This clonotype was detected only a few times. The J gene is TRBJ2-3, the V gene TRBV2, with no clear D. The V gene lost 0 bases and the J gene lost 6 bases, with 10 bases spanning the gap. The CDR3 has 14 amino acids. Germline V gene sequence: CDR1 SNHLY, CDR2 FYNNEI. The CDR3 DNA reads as TGTGCCAGCAGTGAAGCCCTTAGTAGGGATACGCAGTATTTT. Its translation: CASSEALSRDTQYF. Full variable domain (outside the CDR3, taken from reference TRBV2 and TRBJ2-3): EPEVTQTPSHQVTQMGQEVILRCVPISNHLYFYWYRQILGQKVEFLVSFYNNEISEKSEIFDDQFSVERPDGSNFTLKIRSTKLEDSAMYFCASSEALSRDTQYFGPGTRLTVL.

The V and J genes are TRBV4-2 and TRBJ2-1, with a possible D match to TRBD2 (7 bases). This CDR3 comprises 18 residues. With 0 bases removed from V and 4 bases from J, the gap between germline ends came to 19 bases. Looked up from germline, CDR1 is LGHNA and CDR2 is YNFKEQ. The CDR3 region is CASSQDGAGEGIYNEQFF. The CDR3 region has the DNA TGTGCCAGCAGCCAAGACGGCGCAGGGGAGGGGATATACAATGAGCAGTTCTTC.

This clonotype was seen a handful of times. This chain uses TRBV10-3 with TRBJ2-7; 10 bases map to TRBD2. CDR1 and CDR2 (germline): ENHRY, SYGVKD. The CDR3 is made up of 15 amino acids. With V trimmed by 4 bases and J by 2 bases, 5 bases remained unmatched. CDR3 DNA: TGTGCCATCAGTGTCCGGACTAGCGGACCCTACGAGCAGTACTTC. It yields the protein CAISVRTSGPYEQYF.

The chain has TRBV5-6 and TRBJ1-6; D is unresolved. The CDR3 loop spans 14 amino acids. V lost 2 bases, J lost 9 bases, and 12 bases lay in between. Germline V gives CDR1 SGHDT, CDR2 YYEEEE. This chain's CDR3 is CASSFPGRISPLHF. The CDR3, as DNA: TGTGCCAGCAGCTTTCCCGGTCGAATTTCACCCCTCCACTTT. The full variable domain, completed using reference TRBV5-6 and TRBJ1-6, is DAGVTQSPTHLIKTRGQQVTLRCSPKSGHDTVSWYQQALGQGPQFIFQYYEEEERQRGNFPDRFSGHQFPNYSSELNVNALLLGDSALYLCASSFPGRISPLHFGNGTRLTVT.

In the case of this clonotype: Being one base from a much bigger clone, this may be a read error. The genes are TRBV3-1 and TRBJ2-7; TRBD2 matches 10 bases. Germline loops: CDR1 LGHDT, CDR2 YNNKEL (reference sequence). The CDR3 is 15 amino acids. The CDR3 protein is CTSSHSGRSSYEQYF. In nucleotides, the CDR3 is TGTACCAGCAGCCATAGCGGGAGGAGCTCCTACGAGCAGTACTTC.

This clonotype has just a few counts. The CDR3: CATSRDLSRREQYF. The DNA of the CDR3 is TGTGCCACCAGCAGAGATCTGAGTAGAAGGGAGCAGTACTTC. This chain uses TRBV15 with TRBJ2-7; D gene ambiguous. CDR1 and CDR2 (germline): LNHNV, YYDKDF (reference sequence). The CDR3 totals 14 residues. Trimming took 0 bases from V and 7 from J, leaving 13 bases between them.

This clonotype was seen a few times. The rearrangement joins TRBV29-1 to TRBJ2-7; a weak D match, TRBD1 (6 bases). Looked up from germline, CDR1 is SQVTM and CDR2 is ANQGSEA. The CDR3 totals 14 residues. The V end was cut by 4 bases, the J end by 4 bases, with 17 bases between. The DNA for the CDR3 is TGCAGCGTTGTAGGACAGATCGGAGGATACGAGCAGTACTTC. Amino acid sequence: CSVVGQIGGYEQYF.